This TCR beta chain is from a study of cytomegalovirus exposure and HLA in healthy donors. Notes on this clone: The antigen is undetermined.

Germline V lookup: CDR1 SGDLS, CDR2 YYNGEE. The CDR3 totals 14 residues. V was clipped by 0 bases and J by 8 bases, with 12 bases between them. The PCR employed 60 Vbeta primers together with 13 Jbeta primers. The method was immunoSEQ multiplex PCR; TCRdb's version includes in-frame clones alone and lacks a portion of them. This sample has roughly 100,000 clones, with approximately 76% found just once. Study-wide points: Cytomegalovirus-associated TCR beta chains were listed, numbering 150 to 200. Later work found that TCR association rates differed between HLA loci; DRB1 had the most and HLA-C the fewest.

The rearrangement links TRBV9 to TRBJ2-1; D gene uncertain. The TCR was taken from a woman between 18 and 30 years old in good health and CMV-seropositive. Sequencing was done on a sample of PBMCs. CDR3 residues: CASSVGPEMDEQFF. CDR3 nucleotides: TGTGCCAGCAGCGTAGGCCCGGAGATGGATGAGCAGTTCTTC.